This T cell receptor (beta chain) stems from a study of blood T cell repertoires in COVID-19. Overall study: COVID-19 samples, acute and convalescent, were from the United States, Italy and Spain. In each case, the material was cDNA or gDNA derived from T cells, B-cell-depleted T cells, or PBMCs.

In germline, CDR1 is SGHAT, CDR2 FQDESV (reference sequence). With V trimmed by 5 bases and J by 5 bases, 7 bases remained unmatched. The CDR3 totals 15 residues. Produced via immunoSEQ multiplex PCR; TCRdb's table is partial and in-frame only. The table has some 300,000 clones, about 91% seen once. The genes are TRBV11-1 and TRBJ2-1, with 9 bases matching TRBD1. The receptor was derived from a woman aged 25-40 years who had recovered from COVID-19. The material sequenced was peripheral blood. CDR3 residues: CASSLGGDRDNEQFF. The CDR3 nucleotides read TGTGCCAGCAGCCTAGGGGGGGACAGGGACAATGAGCAGTTCTTC.